This section outlines one T cell receptor beta chain sequence together with its context. Germline CDR1 and CDR2: LNHDA and SQIVND (reference sequence). The V end was cut by 6 bases, the J end by 6 bases, with 11 bases between. The CDR3 consists of 12 residues. The sample belongs to a study of T cells in Graves' hyperthyroidism and ophthalmopathy. TCR beta CDR3 region amplification was performed from RNA transcripts. The HTBI primer set served for first-round RT-PCR of the TCR CDR3. TCRdb reanalysed the multiplex PCR reads using MiXCR and keeps one entry per CDR3 protein. The sample lists nearly 750,000 distinct CDR3 sequences, roughly a third occurring once.

The chain recombines TRBV19 with TRBJ1-2; D unclear. The TCR originated in a middle-aged woman with Graves' hyperthyroidism. Sequenced: blood. CDR3 protein: CASRDSKHGYTF. The CDR3 nucleotides are TGTGCCAGTAGGGATAGTAAGCATGGCTACACCTTC.